These 23 T cell receptor beta chains originate from one sample sequenced in a study of T-cell reconstitution after alpha-beta-depleted transplantation in children. Preparation of the TCRbeta library involved a method that used unique molecular identifiers. TCRdb fed the PCR reads into MiXCR, producing one record per CDR3 protein. The table has about 500,000 distinct CDR3 sequences, 30% to 35% seen once. The material sequenced was PBMCs from the stem cell graft donor, taken from the stem cell graft. The receptors originated from a human donor who donated a stem cell graft to a child with aplastic anemia.

The rearrangement joins TRBV20-1 to TRBJ2-5, with no clear D. V was pared by 0 bases and J by 7 bases, with 12 bases between. The germline gives CDR1 DFQATT, CDR2 SNEGSKA (reference sequence). The CDR3 totals 13 residues. CDR3 DNA: TGCAGTGCTAGAGATCTTCGGAGTGTGACCCAGTACTTC. Residues: CSARDLRSVTQYF.

The J gene is TRBJ1-3, the V gene TRBV6-5, with D possibly being TRBD1 (5 bases). Trimming removed 2 bases from V and 8 bases from J, with 10 bases in between. The CDR3 runs 13 residues. Germline-derived CDR1 and CDR2 are MNHEY and SVGAGI. CDR3 loop: CASSYGIGDTIYF. CDR3 coding DNA: TGTGCCAGCAGTTACGGTATAGGGGACACCATATATTTT.

The chain is built from TRBV6-1 and TRBJ1-1, with 7 bases identical to TRBD1. CDR3 length: 15 residues. Germline lookup yields CDR1 MNHNS and CDR2 SASEGT. The V and J ends lost 8 bases and 6 bases, in that order; junction bases with no gene match: 15. CDR3 coding DNA: TGTGCCAGCTCCCTAAAGGCACAGGGGCCCTCTGAAGCTTTCTTT. Encoded protein: CASSLKAQGPSEAFF.

J is TRBJ1-5 and V is TRBV11-1, with 8 bases matching TRBD1. The CDR3 spans 18 residues. The germline V gene encodes CDR1 SGHAT and CDR2 FQDESV (reference sequence). Trimming took 4 bases from V and 7 from J; bases not matched to a gene: 18. The CDR3 reads CASSSTAGGVLDGQPQHF. DNA for the CDR3: TGTGCCAGCAGCTCAACCGCAGGGGGCGTTCTGGATGGGCAGCCCCAGCATTTT. Looking up the rest from reference TRBV11-1 and TRBJ1-5 gives the full variable domain: EAEVAQSPRYKITEKSQAVAFWCDPISGHATLYWYRQILGQGPELLVQFQDESVVDDSQLPKDRFSAERLKGVDSTLKIQPAELGDSAMYLCASSSTAGGVLDGQPQHFGDGTRLSIL.

This clonotype turned up a few times. The rearrangement joins TRBV19 to TRBJ1-2; a weak D match, TRBD1 (5 bases). The germline CDR1 and CDR2 sequences are LNHDA and SQIVND (reference sequence). CDR3 length: 13 amino acids. Trimming took 7 bases from V and 6 from J, leaving 15 bases between them. The CDR3 DNA sequence: TGTGCCAGTATAGGAACGGGACGGAATGGCTACACCTTC. Amino acid sequence: CASIGTGRNGYTF.

The table lists this clonotype with a few counts. This sequence joins TRBV7-6 and TRBJ2-3; 7 bases fit TRBD2. The CDR3 runs 13 residues. Germline-derived CDR1 and CDR2 are SGHVS and FNYEAQ. Losses at the gene ends were 4 bases for V and 6 bases for J; bases not matched to a gene: 4. CDR3 sequence: CASSSWTRDTQYF. CDR3 bases: TGTGCCAGCAGCTCCTGGACTAGGGATACGCAGTATTTT.

The genes are TRBV12-5 and TRBJ2-2; 13 positions agree with TRBD2. V was pared by 3 bases and J by 8 bases, with 9 bases of the junction left unmatched. This CDR3 spans 17 amino acids. Germline lookup yields CDR1 LGHNT and CDR2 FRNRAP. CDR3 residues: CASGFTGTSGMGGELFF. For the CDR3, the DNA is TGTGCTAGTGGTTTCACCGGGACTAGCGGGATGGGTGGGGAGCTGTTTTTT.

The chain combines TRBV12-3 or TRBV12-4 with TRBJ2-2; D possibly uses TRBD1 or TRBD2 (5 bases each). This CDR3 contains 14 residues. Trimming left V 10 bases short and J 1 base short, with 13 bases between. The CDR3 coding sequence is TGTGCCACCAGACTGAGGGGGAACACCGGGGAGCTGTTTTTT. Amino acids: CATRLRGNTGELFF.

This clonotype has a count of ten or more. The genes are TRBV12-3 or TRBV12-4 and TRBJ2-2; 9 positions match TRBD2. The CDR3 is 15 amino acids. V trimming: 6 bases; J trimming: 1 base; junction bases outside the gene matches: 3. The CDR3 spells CASRLAGLNTGELFF. Here the CDR3 DNA reads TGTGCCAGCAGGCTAGCGGGATTGAACACCGGGGAGCTGTTTTTT.

This clonotype was found a few times. The chain is built from TRBV4-2 and TRBJ2-1; TRBD2 matches at 14 bases. The CDR3 covers 18 residues. After removal of 4 bases from V and 5 bases from J, the junction contained 10 bases not matched to a gene. CDR1 LGHNA and CDR2 YNFKEQ come from the germline V gene. CDR3 protein: CASSPPPRLAGGNNEQFF. CDR3 DNA: TGTGCCAGCAGCCCGCCCCCTAGACTAGCGGGAGGGAACAATGAGCAGTTCTTC.

V gene TRBV4-3 combines with J gene TRBJ2-1; D call uncertain. V was clipped by 8 bases and J by 2 bases, with 31 bases between them. The CDR3 sequence is 20 residues long. Germline-derived CDR1 and CDR2 are LGHNA and YSLEER. CDR3 DNA sequence: TGCGCCAGCTCCCCCTACGTTTGGACCAAATATAGCCAAGCCTACAATGAGCAGTTCTTC. It translates to CASSPYVWTKYSQAYNEQFF.

This clonotype appeared a few times. This chain joins TRBV6-2 or TRBV6-3 and TRBJ2-7, with D possibly TRBD2 on 5 matching bases. V was pared by 2 bases and J by 6 bases, with 11 bases between. Germline values: CDR1 MNHEY, CDR2 SVGEGT. This CDR3 spans 13 amino acids. The CDR3 sequence is CASSYRGLPEQYF. The CDR3 nucleotides read TGTGCCAGCAGTTACAGAGGGTTACCCGAGCAGTACTTC.

J is TRBJ1-3 and V is TRBV9; D may be TRBD1 (5 bases). V gave up 0 bases and J gave up 4 bases, with 20 bases separating them. The V gene's germline CDR1 is SGDLS and CDR2 YYNGEE. The CDR3 loop spans 18 amino acids. The CDR3 protein is CASSVVPDSRASGNTIYF. The CDR3 nucleotides are TGTGCCAGCAGCGTAGTCCCCGACAGCCGGGCGTCGGGAAACACCATATATTTT.

This clonotype has only a few counts. The chain combines TRBV15 with TRBJ2-1, with D possibly being TRBD2 (5 bases). The germline V gene encodes CDR1 LNHNV and CDR2 YYDKDF (reference sequence). Between the trimmed V and J ends, which lost 0 bases and 6 bases, there was a span of 9 bases. The CDR3 extends over 14 amino acids. The chain's CDR3 is CATSRDIRGNEQFF. For the CDR3, the DNA is TGTGCCACCAGCAGAGATATCCGGGGCAATGAGCAGTTCTTC.

In this sample, this clonotype turned up a few times. This chain links TRBV20-1 with TRBJ2-1, with 11 bases fitting TRBD2. Per the germline V gene, CDR1 is DFQATT and CDR2 is SNEGSKA (reference sequence). The CDR3 runs 16 residues. After removal of 4 bases from V and 5 bases from J, the junction contained 10 bases not matched to a gene. CDR3 in amino acids: CSAKNDGTSGHNEQFF. Here the CDR3 DNA reads TGCAGTGCTAAAAACGATGGGACTAGCGGCCACAATGAGCAGTTCTTC.

CDR3 nucleotides: TGTGCCAGCAGCCCAGAGCGGGAGGTCGTGCAGTACTTC. This sequence encodes CASSPEREVVQYF. This chain uses TRBV13 with TRBJ2-7, with 9 bases matching TRBD2. Per germline, CDR1 PRHDT and CDR2 FYEKMQ (reference sequence). J was trimmed by 9 bases and V by 5 bases; bases with no gene match: 8. CDR3 length equals 13 residues. The full variable domain, rest sourced from reference TRBV13 and TRBJ2-7, is AAGVIQSPRHLIKEKRETATLKCYPIPRHDTVYWYQQGPGQDPQFLISFYEKMQSDKGSIPDRFSAQQFSDYHSELNMSSLELGDSALYFCASSPEREVVQYFGPGTRLTVT.

The CDR3 bases are TGTGCCAGCAGCTACAGTTATGCAACTAATGAAAAACTGTTTTTT. Amino acids: CASSYSYATNEKLFF. This chain joins TRBV7-9 and TRBJ1-4; D unresolved. The V and J ends lost 4 bases and 0 bases respectively, with 9 bases between them. Germline V lookup: CDR1 SEHNR, CDR2 FQNEAQ (reference sequence). There are 15 residues in the CDR3.

The chain couples TRBV6-5 to TRBJ1-4; perhaps TRBD1 as D (6 bases). Trimming removed 4 bases at V and 8 bases at J, with 14 bases between. This CDR3 region has 14 residues. Germline CDR1 MNHEY, CDR2 SVGAGI. For the CDR3, the DNA is TGTGCCAGCAGTTTCGAGACAGGAGAGGAAAAACTGTTTTTT. Residues: CASSFETGEEKLFF.

V usage is TRBV5-1 and J usage is TRBJ1-1; D uncertain. The V and J ends lost 6 bases and 4 bases respectively, with 19 bases between them. Germline CDR1 SGHRS, CDR2 YFSETQ. There are 15 residues in the CDR3. DNA of the CDR3: TGCGCCAGCACTAAAACCGCGGGGTCAGGCACTGAAGCTTTCTTT. This gives the protein CASTKTAGSGTEAFF.

This rearrangement joins TRBV27 to TRBJ1-5; D is ambiguous. The germline CDR1 and CDR2 sequences are MNHEY and SMNVEV (reference sequence). CDR3 size: 13 residues. Trimming removed 0 bases at V and 5 bases at J, with 5 bases between. The CDR3 DNA sequence: TGTGCCAGCAGTTTATCGGTCCATCAGCCCCAGCATTTT. Amino acid sequence: CASSLSVHQPQHF.

V is TRBV9 and J is TRBJ2-1, with a possible D match to TRBD2 (6 bases). This CDR3 has 14 residues. The V gene lost 4 bases and the J gene lost 9 bases, with 17 bases spanning the gap. Looked up from germline, CDR1 is SGDLS and CDR2 is YYNGEE. This chain's CDR3 is CASSPTSSEGEQFF. The CDR3 coding sequence is TGTGCCAGCAGCCCAACCTCTAGCGAAGGTGAGCAGTTCTTC.

This clonotype was counted between two and nine times. The genes are TRBV11-2 and TRBJ2-6, with D perhaps matching TRBD2 (5 bases). Trimming stripped 3 bases from V and 1 base from J, with 13 bases between. The CDR3 runs 17 residues. Germline values: CDR1 SGHAT, CDR2 FQNNGV. CDR3 DNA: TGTGCCAGCAGCTTCGACGAACGGGGATCTGGGGCCAACGTCCTGACTTTC. This encodes CASSFDERGSGANVLTF. The variable domain in full, completed from reference TRBV11-2 and TRBJ2-6, reads EAGVAQSPRYKIIEKRQSVAFWCNPISGHATLYWYQQILGQGPKLLIQFQNNGVVDDSQLPKDRFSAERLKGVDSTLKIQPAKLEDSAVYLCASSFDERGSGANVLTFGAGSRLTVL.

V usage is TRBV20-1 and J usage is TRBJ2-1; the match to TRBD2 covers 8 bases. The CDR3 runs to 16 residues. With V trimmed by 2 bases and J by 7 bases, 13 bases remained unmatched. Germline V gives CDR1 DFQATT, CDR2 SNEGSKA (reference sequence). CDR3 in amino acids: CSARNPAGGSRNEQFF. The CDR3 nucleotides are TGCAGTGCTAGAAATCCTGCGGGAGGATCGAGGAATGAGCAGTTCTTC.